This TCR beta chain was recorded in a study of CD8 T cells in ankylosing spondylitis. Study-level results: Within ankylosing spondylitis blood, a TCR beta motif made up of fewer than ten highly homologous variants appeared to be characteristic.

Generation of TCR beta libraries employed quantitative 5'-RACE incorporating molecular barcodes. One entry per CDR3 protein, called by TCRdb with MiXCR from the 5' RACE reads. This sample yields 500,000 or so distinct CDR3 sequences, of which roughly 5.2% are seen a single time; roughly 3.3% belongs to the top ten. As for this clonotype: Its matching antigen is unknown.

This CDR3 contains 12 residues. Germline CDR1 DFQATT, CDR2 SNEGSKA (reference sequence). Trimming cost V 2 bases and J 10 bases; bases outside gene matches: 3. Specimen: blood, either unsorted or a sorted T cell fraction (not recorded which). The V call is TRBV20-1, the J call TRBJ2-1; 9 nucleotides align to TRBD2. This TCR came from a male donor with ankylosing spondylitis. Here the CDR3 DNA reads TGCAGTGCTAGATCTAGCGGGGTGGAGCAGTTCTTC. Encoded protein: CSARSSGVEQFF.